This T cell receptor beta chain is from a study of identical twins. MiXCR, run by TCRdb on the 5' RACE reads, gives a single entry per CDR3 protein. The table shows approximately 350,000 distinct CDR3 sequences, with about 12% occurring only once. V gave up 2 bases and J gave up 6 bases, with 12 bases separating them. The CDR3 spans 14 residues. CDR1 and CDR2 from the germline V gene are SGHRS and YFSETQ. This clonotype turned up a few times. Its antigen remains unknown. Study results and caveats: Insertions ran lower in abundant cord blood beta clonotypes, though not in memory repertoires.

These data are also associated with another study on yellow fever vaccine responses in identical twins.

The sequencing sample was made of CD8+ T cells sorted from blood. V is TRBV5-1 and J is TRBJ2-1; D may be TRBD2 (7 bases). The TCR sequence derives from a woman in her late teens or twenties in good health. The CDR3 DNA sequence: TGCGCCAGCAGCTTAGAGGGGGGGGCCAATGAGCAGTTCTTC. This encodes CASSLEGGANEQFF. Drawing the rest from reference TRBV5-1 and TRBJ2-1, the complete variable domain is KAGVTQTPRYLIKTRGQQVTLSCSPISGHRSVSWYQQTPGQGLQFLFEYFSETQRNKGNFPGRFSGRQFSNSRSEMNVSTLELGDSALYLCASSLEGGANEQFFGPGTRLTVL.